This TCR beta chain was documented in a study of Graves' ophthalmopathy and Graves' hyperthyroidism. Scientists amplified the TCR beta CDR3 regions from RNA transcripts. The authors performed first-round RT-PCR with HTBI primers and then a second-round multiplex PCR. TCRdb reprocessed the multiplex PCR reads via MiXCR and lists one record per CDR3 protein. The table shows over a million distinct CDR3 sequences, with about 40% occurring only once. This clonotype has ten or more counts. This clonotype was obtained from an adult man with Graves' hyperthyroidism. The sample consisted of peripheral blood or thyroid tissue (not recorded which).

CDR3 sequence: CASSIGQQYYGYTF. DNA for the CDR3: TGTGCCAGTAGTATCGGACAGCAGTACTATGGCTACACCTTC. V usage is TRBV19 and J usage is TRBJ1-2, with D maybe TRBD1 (6 bases). Germline loops: CDR1 LNHDA, CDR2 SQIVND (reference sequence). This CDR3 contains 14 residues. The ends were cut back, 3 bases at V and 3 bases at J, with 11 bases in the middle.